This is a list of T cell receptor beta chains from one sample in a study of cytomegalovirus exposure and HLA in healthy donors. Sequencing was performed with immunoSEQ multiplex PCR; in TCRdb, only in-frame clones are kept and a portion is missing. The table has some 350,000 clones, roughly 87% seen once. Sequencing used PBMCs. These receptors came from a woman aged 25 to 39 in good health and CMV-seropositive. The CDR3 runs from the conserved cysteine through the conserved F or W. The order of the fields is CDR3 DNA, CDR3 protein, CDR3 length, V gene, clone size, J gene, D gene. D genes are given only for firm matches. Some rows mark clone size as missing; the rest say once, few, many or name a class of expanded clone.

CDR3 DNA: TGTGCCAGCAGCGTAGCCGTCGTCGGCACAGATACGCAGTATTTT
CDR3 protein: CASSVAVVGTDTQYF
CDR3 length: 15
V gene: TRBV9
clone size: .
J gene: TRBJ2-3
D gene: .

CDR3 DNA: TGCGCCAGCAGACCCACAGGGTCTCCGAACACCGGGGAGCTGTTTTTT
CDR3 protein: CASRPTGSPNTGELFF
CDR3 length: 16
V gene: TRBV5-1
clone size: .
J gene: TRBJ2-2
D gene: .

CDR3 DNA: TGCAGCGCTAACCAAGCTGACAGGGGAGGTCAGTTCTTC
CDR3 protein: CSANQADRGGQFF
CDR3 length: 13
V gene: TRBV29-1
clone size: .
J gene: TRBJ2-1
D gene: TRBD1

CDR3 DNA: TGTGCCAGCAGCACTTACAGGGGCACGGACACCGGGGAGCTGTTTTTT
CDR3 protein: CASSTYRGTDTGELFF
CDR3 length: 16
V gene: TRBV7-2
clone size: .
J gene: TRBJ2-2
D gene: TRBD1

CDR3 DNA: TGTGCCAGCAGGTACGGTCTAGCGGGAGTCCCAGATACGCAGTATTTT
CDR3 protein: CASRYGLAGVPDTQYF
CDR3 length: 16
V gene: TRBV5-6
clone size: .
J gene: TRBJ2-3
D gene: TRBD2

CDR3 DNA: TGCGCCAGCAGAGAGTCCTACGAGCAGTACTTC
CDR3 protein: CASRESYEQYF
CDR3 length: 11
V gene: TRBV5-1
clone size: .
J gene: TRBJ2-7
D gene: .

CDR3 DNA: TGTGCCTGGAGGCCGGACAGCCCGAACACCGGGGAGCTGTTTTTT
CDR3 protein: CAWRPDSPNTGELFF
CDR3 length: 15
V gene: TRBV30
clone size: .
J gene: TRBJ2-2
D gene: .

CDR3 DNA: TGTGCCAGCAGCCCTGGGGCCGATACGCAGTATTTT
CDR3 protein: CASSPGADTQYF
CDR3 length: 12
V gene: TRBV9
clone size: .
J gene: TRBJ2-3
D gene: .

CDR3 DNA: TGTGCCAGCAGCCAAGGACTCTTCTCCTACAATGAGCAGTTCTTC
CDR3 protein: CASSQGLFSYNEQFF
CDR3 length: 15
V gene: TRBV4-2
clone size: .
J gene: TRBJ2-1
D gene: .

CDR3 DNA: TGTGCCAGCAGTTTATCTGTGATCGGGAACACTGAAGCTTTCTTT
CDR3 protein: CASSLSVIGNTEAFF
CDR3 length: 15
V gene: TRBV27
clone size: .
J gene: TRBJ1-1
D gene: .

CDR3 DNA: TGTGCCAGCAGCCCCTCAGGCAGGGTGTTTAGGATGAACTTC
CDR3 protein: CASSPSGRVFRMNF
CDR3 length: 14
V gene: TRBV6-5
clone size: .
J gene: TRBJ2-5
D gene: .

CDR3 DNA: TGTGCCAGCAGCTTCCAGACTAGCGGGGGGGGTCTCGAGCAGTACTTC
CDR3 protein: CASSFQTSGGGLEQYF
CDR3 length: 16
V gene: TRBV7-2
clone size: .
J gene: TRBJ2-7
D gene: TRBD2

CDR3 DNA: TGTGCCAGCAGCTTAAACGGTCTAGCGGCCACAGATACGCAGTATTTT
CDR3 protein: CASSLNGLAATDTQYF
CDR3 length: 16
V gene: TRBV7-3
clone size: .
J gene: TRBJ2-3
D gene: TRBD2

CDR3 DNA: TGTGCCAGCAGCTTGGGATCGGCCCAGTACTTC
CDR3 protein: CASSLGSAQYF
CDR3 length: 11
V gene: TRBV5-6
clone size: .
J gene: TRBJ2-7
D gene: .

CDR3 DNA: TGTGCCAGCAGCTTGGTAGCCCTGGGGGCAGGCAATGAGCAGTTCTTC
CDR3 protein: CASSLVALGAGNEQFF
CDR3 length: 16
V gene: TRBV5-4
clone size: .
J gene: TRBJ2-1
D gene: .

CDR3 DNA: TGTGCCAGCAGGTTAGCCAAAAACATTCAGTACTTC
CDR3 protein: CASRLAKNIQYF
CDR3 length: 12
V gene: TRBV27
clone size: once
J gene: TRBJ2-4
D gene: .

CDR3 DNA: TGCAGCGTTGTGCCTCGGGGGGGTACTGAAGCTTTCTTT
CDR3 protein: CSVVPRGGTEAFF
CDR3 length: 13
V gene: TRBV29-1
clone size: .
J gene: TRBJ1-1
D gene: .

CDR3 DNA: TGTGCCAGCACTCCTGAGGGCGGGAGCCTCAGACACCAAGAGACCCAGTACTTC
CDR3 protein: CASTPEGGSLRHQETQYF
CDR3 length: 18
V gene: TRBV27
clone size: .
J gene: TRBJ2-5
D gene: TRBD2

CDR3 DNA: TGTGCCAGCAGTTACTCTCCAGGCGGCTCCTACGAGCAGTACTTC
CDR3 protein: CASSYSPGGSYEQYF
CDR3 length: 15
V gene: TRBV6-5
clone size: .
J gene: TRBJ2-7
D gene: .

CDR3 DNA: TGTGCCAGCAGATACCGGGACAGGGGGCTTAATGAAAAACTGTTTTTT
CDR3 protein: CASRYRDRGLNEKLFF
CDR3 length: 16
V gene: TRBV6-5
clone size: .
J gene: TRBJ1-4
D gene: TRBD1

CDR3 DNA: TGTGCCAGCAGTTGGGCAGGGAGGACAGATACGCAGTATTTT
CDR3 protein: CASSWAGRTDTQYF
CDR3 length: 14
V gene: TRBV27
clone size: .
J gene: TRBJ2-3
D gene: .

CDR3 DNA: TGTGCCAGCAGCTTAGGAATTGGCGGACTTTACGAGCAGTACTTC
CDR3 protein: CASSLGIGGLYEQYF
CDR3 length: 15
V gene: TRBV7-2
clone size: .
J gene: TRBJ2-7
D gene: .

CDR3 DNA: TGTGCCAGCAGCTTGAAAGAGACCCAGTACTTC
CDR3 protein: CASSLKETQYF
CDR3 length: 11
V gene: TRBV7-9
clone size: .
J gene: TRBJ2-5
D gene: .

CDR3 DNA: TGTGCCAGCAGTGTTAGGGGTGGAAATCAGCCCCAGCATTTT
CDR3 protein: CASSVRGGNQPQHF
CDR3 length: 14
V gene: TRBV2
clone size: .
J gene: TRBJ1-5
D gene: .

CDR3 DNA: TGTGCCAGCAGCTTACTCCTAGCGGGGGACGAGCAGTACTTC
CDR3 protein: CASSLLLAGDEQYF
CDR3 length: 14
V gene: TRBV7-6
clone size: once
J gene: TRBJ2-7
D gene: TRBD2

CDR3 DNA: TGTGCCAGCAGCCAAGATACCCATTATGGCTACACCTTC
CDR3 protein: CASSQDTHYGYTF
CDR3 length: 13
V gene: TRBV14
clone size: .
J gene: TRBJ1-2
D gene: .

CDR3 DNA: TGTGCCAGCACCTTCCTAGCGGGAGGGCCTGGTGAGCAGTTCTTC
CDR3 protein: CASTFLAGGPGEQFF
CDR3 length: 15
V gene: TRBV27
clone size: .
J gene: TRBJ2-1
D gene: TRBD2

CDR3 DNA: TGTGCCAGCAGCCAAGAAGGCAGGGGGAATGAAAAACTGTTTTTT
CDR3 protein: CASSQEGRGNEKLFF
CDR3 length: 15
V gene: TRBV14
clone size: .
J gene: TRBJ1-4
D gene: TRBD1

CDR3 DNA: TGCGCCAGCAGCCAAGAGGGTGACGGGACTAGCACAGATACGCAGTATTTT
CDR3 protein: CASSQEGDGTSTDTQYF
CDR3 length: 17
V gene: TRBV4-3
clone size: .
J gene: TRBJ2-3
D gene: .

CDR3 DNA: TGCAGCGCCCCGTGGAGCGGGGGGGCAGATGAGCAGTTCTTC
CDR3 protein: CSAPWSGGADEQFF
CDR3 length: 14
V gene: TRBV29-1
clone size: .
J gene: TRBJ2-1
D gene: TRBD2

CDR3 DNA: TGTGCCAGCAGTGAAGGAGTCAGACAAGAGACCCAGTACTTC
CDR3 protein: CASSEGVRQETQYF
CDR3 length: 14
V gene: TRBV6-1
clone size: .
J gene: TRBJ2-5
D gene: .

CDR3 DNA: TGTGCCAGCAGCCCTGCTAGCGGCCCCTACAATGAGCAGTTCTTC
CDR3 protein: CASSPASGPYNEQFF
CDR3 length: 15
V gene: TRBV27
clone size: once
J gene: TRBJ2-1
D gene: TRBD2

CDR3 DNA: TGCGCCAGCAGCCAAGGATTTCTAGCGGGGGACTCTGGGGCCAACGTCCTGACTTTC
CDR3 protein: CASSQGFLAGDSGANVLTF
CDR3 length: 19
V gene: TRBV4-3
clone size: .
J gene: TRBJ2-6
D gene: TRBD2

CDR3 DNA: TGCGCCAGCAGCTTGGAGGGGATTGCTAACTATGGCTACACCTTC
CDR3 protein: CASSLEGIANYGYTF
CDR3 length: 15
V gene: TRBV5-1
clone size: .
J gene: TRBJ1-2
D gene: .

CDR3 DNA: TGTGCCAGCAGCCCCGCGCTAGTTCCCAATGAGCAGTTCTTC
CDR3 protein: CASSPALVPNEQFF
CDR3 length: 14
V gene: TRBV6-5
clone size: .
J gene: TRBJ2-1
D gene: .

CDR3 DNA: TGTGCCACCGGGGGAGTTTTGTCTGGGGCCAACGTCCTGACTTTC
CDR3 protein: CATGGVLSGANVLTF
CDR3 length: 15
V gene: TRBV28
clone size: .
J gene: TRBJ2-6
D gene: .

CDR3 DNA: TGCAGCGTTGAAGTTTTTCAGGGAATGAACACTGAAGCTTTCTTT
CDR3 protein: CSVEVFQGMNTEAFF
CDR3 length: 15
V gene: TRBV29-1
clone size: once
J gene: TRBJ1-1
D gene: .